This T cell receptor beta chain was recovered during a study of CD8+ T cells in alopecia areata. For the study at large: Among treated patients, oral tofacitinib was administered at 5 to 10 mg twice daily. Whole-study findings and limits: Administration of tofacitinib significantly diminished scalp clonality and expanded CD8+ clones within the top 100.

There are a few counts of this clone. The antigen is undetermined. Specified treatment: oral pan-JAK inhibitor, 5-10 mg twice daily. Individuals with alopecia areata gave both lesional scalp punch biopsies and peripheral blood for collection. cDNA reverse transcribed from extracted RNA served as the sequencing template. Clones were read by immunoSEQ multiplex PCR, and TCRdb kept only the in-frame ones, dropping some. In the table there are about 250,000 clones, roughly 63% of which are singletons. This clonotype was obtained from a human donor with alopecia areata. Material: CD4+ T cells sorted from blood, obtained around week 54, from a patient treated with tofacitinib.

The CDR3 DNA sequence: TGTGCCAGCAGCAAATGGGCGGATTTGAACACTGAAGCTTTCTTT. Translated: CASSKWADLNTEAFF. The genes are TRBV7-9 and TRBJ1-1; D ambiguous. The CDR3 totals 15 residues. Germline-derived CDR1 and CDR2 are SEHNR and FQNEAQ (reference sequence). V gave up 5 bases and J gave up 0 bases, with 13 bases separating them.